Below are 7 T cell receptor beta chains sequenced from a single sample in a study of cytomegalovirus exposure and HLA in healthy donors. A multiplex PCR was run with 60 Vbeta primers and 13 Jbeta primers. Sequencing was performed with immunoSEQ multiplex PCR; in TCRdb, only in-frame clones are kept and a portion is missing. This sample has 150,000 to 200,000 clones, with 65% to 80% found just once. The sequencing sample was made of PBMCs. The receptors were gathered from a male donor in good health and CMV-seronegative.

This clone was counted between two and nine times. The rearrangement links TRBV5-1 to TRBJ2-5; 7 nucleotides agree with TRBD2. With V trimmed by 4 bases and J by 5 bases, 5 bases remained unmatched. This CDR3 contains 13 residues. Germline V lookup: CDR1 SGHRS, CDR2 YFSETQ. The CDR3 nucleotides are TGCGCCAGCAGCGGGAGGGCCGGGGAGACCCAGTACTTC. Its protein is CASSGRAGETQYF. The whole variable domain, filled in from reference TRBV5-1 and TRBJ2-5, reads KAGVTQTPRYLIKTRGQQVTLSCSPISGHRSVSWYQQTPGQGLQFLFEYFSETQRNKGNFPGRFSGRQFSNSRSEMNVSTLELGDSALYLCASSGRAGETQYFGPGTRLLVL.

The chain uses TRBV7-3 and TRBJ1-1; a possible D gene is TRBD1 (6 bases). V shed 4 bases and J shed 0 bases, with 18 bases lying between them. This CDR3 spans 17 amino acids. Germline CDR1 is SGHTA and CDR2 is FQGTGA. The CDR3 spells CASSSNYARGMNTEAFF. The CDR3 nucleotides read TGTGCCAGCAGCTCTAACTACGCGAGGGGGATGAACACTGAAGCTTTCTTT.

The CDR3: CASRLAGGPEQYF. The CDR3 nucleotides are TGTGCCAGCCGACTAGCGGGGGGCCCCGAGCAGTACTTC. The V call is TRBV7-2, the J call TRBJ2-7, with 13 bases that match TRBD2. The CDR3 has 13 amino acids. CDR1 SGHTA and CDR2 FQGNSA come from the germline V gene. Trimming at V came to 8 bases and at J to 6 bases, leaving 4 bases not matched to a gene.

This chain links TRBV5-6 with TRBJ1-5, with D possibly matching TRBD1 (5 bases). CDR1 and CDR2 from the germline V gene are SGHDT and YYEEEE. V was shortened by 3 bases and J by 9 bases, with 16 bases between the two germline ends. The CDR3 consists of 14 residues. For the CDR3, the DNA is TGTGCCAGCAGCTGGGGCGGCGACGGGGGGCCCCAGCATTTT. Encoded protein: CASSWGGDGGPQHF. Filled out from reference TRBV5-6 and TRBJ1-5, the complete variable domain reads DAGVTQSPTHLIKTRGQQVTLRCSPKSGHDTVSWYQQALGQGPQFIFQYYEEEERQRGNFPDRFSGHQFPNYSSELNVNALLLGDSALYLCASSWGGDGGPQHFGDGTRLSIL.

V gene TRBV2 combines with J gene TRBJ2-7; 12 bases match TRBD2. The length of the CDR3 is 15 residues. Germline CDR1 and CDR2: SNHLY and FYNNEI. The J segment lost 0 bases and the V segment lost 6 bases, leaving 3 bases of the junction unmatched. The CDR3 loop reads CASRLTSGGSYEQYF. CDR3 DNA: TGTGCCAGCAGATTGACTAGCGGGGGCTCCTACGAGCAGTACTTC.

This clone was detected once. V usage is TRBV7-9 and J usage is TRBJ2-3, with 13 bases fitting TRBD2. Looked up from germline, CDR1 is SEHNR and CDR2 is FQNEAQ (reference sequence). The CDR3 covers 16 residues. With V trimmed by 5 bases and J by 3 bases, 5 bases remained unmatched. CDR3 amino acids: CASSPWTSGGTDTQYF. The CDR3 nucleotides read TGTGCCAGCAGCCCCTGGACTAGCGGGGGTACAGATACGCAGTATTTT. Full variable domain (missing parts from reference TRBV7-9 and TRBJ2-3): DTGVSQNPRHKITKRGQNVTFRCDPISEHNRLYWYRQTLGQGPEFLTYFQNEAQLEKSRLLSDRFSAERPKGSFSTLEIQRTEQGDSAMYLCASSPWTSGGTDTQYFGPGTRLTVL.

In regard to this clone: The same CDR3 also results from other DNA sequences found in this sample. The CDR3 coding sequence is TGCGCCAGCAGCAGCCCGGGACTAAGTGAAGAGACCCAGTACTTC. As protein: CASSSPGLSEETQYF. The chain is built from TRBV5-1 and TRBJ2-5; 7 nucleotides match TRBD2. Germline V gene data show CDR1 as SGHRS and CDR2 as YFSETQ. V lost 4 bases to trimming and J lost 3 bases; unmatched junction nucleotides: 9. The CDR3 has 15 residues.